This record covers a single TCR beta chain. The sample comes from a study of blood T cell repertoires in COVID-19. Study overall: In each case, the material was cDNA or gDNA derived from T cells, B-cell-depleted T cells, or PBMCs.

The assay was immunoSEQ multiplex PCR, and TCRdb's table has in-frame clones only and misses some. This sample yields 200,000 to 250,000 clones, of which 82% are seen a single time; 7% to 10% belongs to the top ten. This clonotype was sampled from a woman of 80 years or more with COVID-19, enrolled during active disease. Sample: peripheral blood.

CDR3 in amino acids: CASSYSSPPGGYTF. The CDR3 DNA sequence: TGTGCCAGCAGTTACTCGTCCCCTCCGGGGGGCTACACCTTC. This rearrangement joins TRBV6-5 to TRBJ1-2, with D hard to call. V was pared by 0 bases and J by 8 bases, with 13 bases between. There are 14 residues in the CDR3. The V gene's germline CDR1 is MNHEY and CDR2 SVGAGI.